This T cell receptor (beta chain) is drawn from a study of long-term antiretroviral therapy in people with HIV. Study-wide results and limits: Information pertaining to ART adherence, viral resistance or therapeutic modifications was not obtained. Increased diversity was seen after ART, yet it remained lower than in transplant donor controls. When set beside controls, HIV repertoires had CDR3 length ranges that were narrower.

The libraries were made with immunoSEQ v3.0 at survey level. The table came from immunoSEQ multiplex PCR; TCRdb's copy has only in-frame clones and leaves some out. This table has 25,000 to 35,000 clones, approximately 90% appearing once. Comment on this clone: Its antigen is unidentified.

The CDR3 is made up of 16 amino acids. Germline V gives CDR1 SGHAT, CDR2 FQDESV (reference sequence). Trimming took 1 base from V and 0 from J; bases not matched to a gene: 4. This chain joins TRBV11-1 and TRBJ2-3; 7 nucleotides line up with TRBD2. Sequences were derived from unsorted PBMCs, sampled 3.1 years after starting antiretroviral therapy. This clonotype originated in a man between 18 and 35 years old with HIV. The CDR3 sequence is CASSLEGLPSTDTQYF. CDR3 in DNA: TGTGCCAGCAGCTTAGAGGGACTACCTAGCACAGATACGCAGTATTTT.